This TCR beta chain appears in the sequencing data of a study of a mutant IDH1 vaccine in newly diagnosed glioma. Comment on this clone: Its target is not known.

Assay used: immunoSEQ multiplex PCR; TCRdb lists only in-frame clones, some missing. The repertoire holds 50,000 to 75,000 clones, under 90% seen once, with around 6.5% in the top ten. Per the germline V gene, CDR1 is SGDLS and CDR2 is YYNGEE. CDR3 length equals 17 residues. V was shortened by 3 bases and J by 2 bases, with 19 bases between the two germline ends. Documented time point: week 11, during vaccination. Every vaccine dose comprised 300 ug of mutant IDH1 20-mer peptide plus topical imiquimod. The starting material was PBMCs, obtained from a glioma patient whose treatment included an IDH1 peptide vaccine. This TCR was sampled from a middle-aged man with glioma. The V call is TRBV9, the J call TRBJ2-3; D is perhaps TRBD1 (6 bases). CDR3 nucleotides: TGTGCCAGCAGCGCGTCCAGGGGATTTATCAACACAGATACGCAGTATTTT. This codes for CASSASRGFINTDTQYF.